Shown below are 8 T cell receptor beta chains from a single sample sequenced in a study of blood T cell repertoires in COVID-19. Produced via immunoSEQ multiplex PCR; TCRdb's table is partial and in-frame only. The sample yields about 320,000 clones, approximately 89% seen once. The sample taken for sequencing was peripheral blood. These receptors originate from a woman under 40 with COVID-19, enrolled during active disease.

The chain carries TRBV2 and TRBJ1-6; the match to TRBD1 covers 8 bases. V lost 7 bases and J lost 13; bases outside the gene matches: 15. This CDR3 comprises 15 residues. CDR1 and CDR2 from the germline V gene are SNHLY and FYNNEI. CDR3 amino acids: CASTKDRGGGSPLHF. CDR3 nucleotides: TGTGCCAGCACCAAAGACAGGGGTGGAGGCTCGCCCCTCCACTTT.

This clone was seen just once. The chain combines TRBV12-5 with TRBJ2-2, with 8 bases matching TRBD1. Germline CDR1 reads LGHNT; CDR2 reads FRNRAP. This CDR3 is built from 16 residues. The ends lost 7 bases at V and 3 bases at J; junction bases unmatched: 10. Written as DNA, the CDR3 is TGTGCTAGTGCCTTAGGCGCAGGGGGCGACACCGGGGAGCTGTTTTTT. It codes for CASALGAGGDTGELFF.

The chain is built from TRBV27 and TRBJ2-3; D is undetermined. Between the trimmed V and J ends, which lost 5 bases and 2 bases, there was a span of 14 bases. From germline, CDR1 is MNHEY and CDR2 SMNVEV (reference sequence). The CDR3 sequence is 15 residues long. The CDR3 is CASSINGPPTDTQYF. The DNA for the CDR3 is TGTGCCAGCAGTATTAATGGCCCCCCCACAGATACGCAGTATTTT.

The chain employs TRBV6-1 and TRBJ2-7; 9 bases fit TRBD1. The junction had 2 bases not matched to a gene; V was cut back by 3 bases and J by 2 bases. The CDR3 sequence is 14 residues long. Germline CDR1 is MNHNS and CDR2 is SASEGT. This CDR3 reads CASSDGTGPYEQYF. The CDR3 nucleotides are TGTGCCAGCAGTGATGGGACAGGGCCCTACGAGCAGTACTTC.

The rearrangement links TRBV9 to TRBJ2-1; D is undetermined. Germline values: CDR1 SGDLS, CDR2 YYNGEE. This CDR3 region has 12 residues. The V gene lost 4 bases and the J gene lost 14 bases, with 16 bases spanning the gap. This CDR3 reads CASSLAGQVKFF. The CDR3 coding sequence is TGTGCCAGCAGCCTGGCAGGCCAAGTTAAGTTCTTC.

A single count supports this clone. The chain uses TRBV24-1 and TRBJ1-4, with D perhaps TRBD1 (6 bases). The CDR3 runs 12 residues. Trimming took 5 bases from V and 10 from J, leaving 10 bases between them. CDR1 and CDR2 from the germline V gene are KGHDR and SFDVKD. This CDR3 is CATSGGGGKLFF. The CDR3 DNA reads as TGTGCCACCAGTGGAGGGGGGGGAAAACTGTTTTTT.

The chain couples TRBV18 to TRBJ2-3; D possibly corresponds to TRBD2 (7 bases). V lost 6 bases to trimming and J lost 2 bases, with 15 bases between them. The CDR3 runs to 15 residues. Germline lookup yields CDR1 KGHSH and CDR2 LQKENI. CDR3 DNA: TGTGCCAGCTCCTCTGCGGGGGCCTTCACAGATACGCAGTATTTT. Translation gives CASSSAGAFTDTQYF. Complete variable domain (other parts from reference TRBV18 and TRBJ2-3): NAGVMQNPRHLVRRRGQEARLRCSPMKGHSHVYWYRQLPEEGLKFMVYLQKENIIDESGMPKERFSAEFPKEGPSILRIQQVVRGDSAAYFCASSSAGAFTDTQYFGPGTRLTVL.

This rearrangement joins TRBV9 to TRBJ2-2, with D possibly being TRBD2 (5 bases). The CDR3 runs to 14 residues. Germline assignment: CDR1 SGDLS and CDR2 YYNGEE. With 0 bases removed from V and 4 bases from J, the gap between germline ends came to 7 bases. CDR3 bases: TGTGCCAGCAGCGTAGACAGCGGCACCGGGGAGCTGTTTTTT. This sequence encodes CASSVDSGTGELFF.